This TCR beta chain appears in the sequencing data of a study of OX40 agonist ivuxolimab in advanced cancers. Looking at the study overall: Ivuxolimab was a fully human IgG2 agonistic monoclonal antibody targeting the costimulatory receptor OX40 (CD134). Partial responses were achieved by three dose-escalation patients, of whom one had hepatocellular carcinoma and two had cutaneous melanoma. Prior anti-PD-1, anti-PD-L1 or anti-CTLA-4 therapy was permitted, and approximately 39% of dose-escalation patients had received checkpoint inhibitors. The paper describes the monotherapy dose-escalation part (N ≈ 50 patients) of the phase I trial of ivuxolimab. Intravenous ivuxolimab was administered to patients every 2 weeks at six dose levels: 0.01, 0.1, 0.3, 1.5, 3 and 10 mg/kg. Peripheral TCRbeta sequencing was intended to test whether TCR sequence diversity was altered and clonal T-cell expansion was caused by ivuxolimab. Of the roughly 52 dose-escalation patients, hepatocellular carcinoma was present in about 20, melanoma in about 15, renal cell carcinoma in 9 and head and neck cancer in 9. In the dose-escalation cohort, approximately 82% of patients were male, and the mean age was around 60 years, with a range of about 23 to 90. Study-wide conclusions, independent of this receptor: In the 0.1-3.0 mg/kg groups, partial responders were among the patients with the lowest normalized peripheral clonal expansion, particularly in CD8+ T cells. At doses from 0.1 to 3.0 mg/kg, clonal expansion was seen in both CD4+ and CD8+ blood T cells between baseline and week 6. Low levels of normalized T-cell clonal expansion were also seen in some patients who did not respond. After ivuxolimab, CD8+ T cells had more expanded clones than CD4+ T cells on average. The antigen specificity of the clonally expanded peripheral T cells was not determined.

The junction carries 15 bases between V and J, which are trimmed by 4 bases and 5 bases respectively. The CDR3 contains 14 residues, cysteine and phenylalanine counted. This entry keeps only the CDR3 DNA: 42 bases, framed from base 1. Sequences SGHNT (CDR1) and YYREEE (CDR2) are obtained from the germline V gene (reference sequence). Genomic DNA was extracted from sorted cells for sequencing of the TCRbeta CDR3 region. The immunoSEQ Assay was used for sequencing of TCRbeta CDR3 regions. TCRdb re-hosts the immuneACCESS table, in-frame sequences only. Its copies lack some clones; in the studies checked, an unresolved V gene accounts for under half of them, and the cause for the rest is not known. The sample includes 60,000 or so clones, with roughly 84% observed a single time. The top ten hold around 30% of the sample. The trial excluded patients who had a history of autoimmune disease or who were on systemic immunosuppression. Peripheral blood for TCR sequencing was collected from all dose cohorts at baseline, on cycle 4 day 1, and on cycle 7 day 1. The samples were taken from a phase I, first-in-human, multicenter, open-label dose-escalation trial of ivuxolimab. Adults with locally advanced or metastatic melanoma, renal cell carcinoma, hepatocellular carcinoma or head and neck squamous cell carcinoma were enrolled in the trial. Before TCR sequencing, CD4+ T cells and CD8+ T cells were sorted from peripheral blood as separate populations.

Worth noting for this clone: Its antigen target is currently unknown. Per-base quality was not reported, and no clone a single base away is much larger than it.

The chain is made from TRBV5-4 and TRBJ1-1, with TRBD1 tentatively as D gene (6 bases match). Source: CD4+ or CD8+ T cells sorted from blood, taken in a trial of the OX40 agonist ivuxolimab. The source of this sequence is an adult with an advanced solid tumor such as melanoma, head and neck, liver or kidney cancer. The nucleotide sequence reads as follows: TGTGCCAGCAGCGCTCAGGGGATGGGGACTGAAGCTTTCTTT. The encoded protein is CASSAQGMGTEAFF.